This TCR beta chain was documented in a study of PD-1 blockade in classical Hodgkin lymphoma. TCRdb keeps only in-frame clones here, not all; method: immunoSEQ multiplex PCR. The data hold 11,000 or so clones, with roughly 84% observed a single time. In regard to this clone: As yet, its antigen is unknown.

Exposure to brentuximab vedotin varied, and each patient had relapsed following autologous stem cell transplantation. The study recorded best responses of complete response, partial response or progressive disease. Between the trimmed V and J ends, which lost 1 base and 2 bases, there was a span of 9 bases. This CDR3 region has 15 residues. Per the germline V gene, CDR1 is SGHRS and CDR2 is YFSETQ. General observations from the study: Undefined causes, possibly disease activity or prior therapy, underlie the repertoire differences.

The sequence derives from a human donor with classical Hodgkin lymphoma. Sequences were derived from peripheral blood mononuclear cells (PBMCs), sampled at baseline. V gene TRBV5-1 combines with J gene TRBJ2-2, with D possibly being TRBD2 (5 bases). CDR3 DNA sequence: TGCGCCAGCAGCTTGACGGCGGGTAACACCGGGGAGCTGTTTTTT. Its translation is CASSLTAGNTGELFF.